These T cell receptor beta chains were read from a single sample in a study of blood T cell repertoires in COVID-19. Profiled with immunoSEQ multiplex PCR; TCRdb holds only in-frame clones, not every one. The data contain about 200,000 clones, roughly 88% of them singletons. Sequencing was performed on peripheral blood. The receptors were gathered from a human donor in a cohort sampled during active COVID-19. CDR3s include the opening cysteine and the closing phenylalanine or tryptophan. The order of the fields is J gene, V gene, clone size, D gene, CDR3 DNA, CDR3 protein. The D gene is left open where the match is weak. Clone size, where shown, is once, few, many, or a class for clones that have expanded.

>TRBJ2-5|TRBV11-2|.|.
TGTGCCAGCAGCTTAGGAACCGGGACCCAGTACTTC
CASSLGTGTQYF
>TRBJ2-7|TRBV4-2|.|TRBD1
TGTGCCAGCAGCCAAGGAATGGCCAGGGGGCTCCAGTACTTC
CASSQGMARGLQYF
>TRBJ1-1|TRBV4-1|.|.
TGCGCCAGCAGCCAAGATGGAGGAATAGAAGCTTTCTTT
CASSQDGGIEAFF
>TRBJ2-2|TRBV5-1|.|.
TGCGCCAGCAGCGGAGTGGGAGATGGCGGGGAGCTGTTTTTT
CASSGVGDGGELFF
>TRBJ2-1|TRBV7-7|.|TRBD2
TGTGCCAGCAGCTTAGCAGCGGGGATCGCCTACAATGAGCAGTTCTTC
CASSLAAGIAYNEQFF
>TRBJ2-1|TRBV4-1|.|TRBD2
TGCGCCAGCAGCCAAGTGGGTGGGTTCCGGGGGGATGAGCAGTTCTTC
CASSQVGGFRGDEQFF
>TRBJ2-1|TRBV27|.|.
TGTGCCAGCAGTTTCAGGGGTTACAATGAGCAGTTCTTC
CASSFRGYNEQFF
>TRBJ1-2|TRBV12-5|.|TRBD1
TGTGCTAGTGGATCCGACAGGGCCGGAGGTGGCTACACCTTC
CASGSDRAGGGYTF
>TRBJ2-2|TRBV3-1/TRBV3-2|.|.
TGTGCCAGCAGCCATTACGGGAGCACCGGGGAGCTGTTTTTT
CASSHYGSTGELFF
>TRBJ2-7|TRBV5-4|.|.
TGTGCCAGCAGCTCCGGAACTACCAACGAGCAGTACTTC
CASSSGTTNEQYF
>TRBJ2-7|TRBV29-1|.|TRBD2
TGCAGCGTTGAAAGCGGGAGCCCACGTTACGAGCAGTACTTC
CSVESGSPRYEQYF
>TRBJ1-5|TRBV18|once|.
TGTGCCAGCTCACCGGGAGAGCAGCCCCAGCATTTT
CASSPGEQPQHF
>TRBJ2-6|TRBV5-1|.|.
TGCGCCAGCAGACTGCAGGGCTCTGGGGCCAACGTCCTGACTTTC
CASRLQGSGANVLTF
>TRBJ1-1|TRBV7-9|few|.
TGTGCCAGCAGCCACTTGGGGCCCAACACTGAAGCTTTCTTT
CASSHLGPNTEAFF
>TRBJ2-1|TRBV5-1|.|.
TGCGCCAGCACCCGAGGCGGGTTCACCTACAATGAGCAGTTCTTC
CASTRGGFTYNEQFF
>TRBJ2-7|TRBV10-3|.|.
TGTGCCATCAGTGAGACGGAGACAGGGAGGAGGAACGAGCAGTACTTC
CAISETETGRRNEQYF
>TRBJ1-1|TRBV4-1|.|.
TGCGCCAGCAGCCAAGAGATGGGGCAGTACACTGAAGCTTTCTTT
CASSQEMGQYTEAFF
>TRBJ1-4|TRBV7-2|.|.
TGTGCCAGCAGCTTAGGGGGCAGGGGCACTAATGAAAAACTGTTTTTT
CASSLGGRGTNEKLFF
>TRBJ2-1|TRBV11-2|.|.
TGTGCCAGCAGCTTCGAGCGGAGCTCCTACAATGAGCAGTTCTTC
CASSFERSSYNEQFF
>TRBJ2-2|TRBV3-1/TRBV3-2|.|.
TGTGCCAGCAGCCGGCAGAGGTCGAACACCGGGGAGCTGTTTTTT
CASSRQRSNTGELFF
>TRBJ2-2|TRBV7-2|few|.
TGTGCCAGCAGCTTAGCGGGAGGCCTCAAGGGGAACACCGGGGAGCTGTTTTTT
CASSLAGGLKGNTGELFF
>TRBJ2-5|TRBV7-8|.|.
TGTGCCAGCAGCTTAGCAGGGAGCGAGACCCAGTACTTC
CASSLAGSETQYF
>TRBJ2-1|TRBV11-3|.|TRBD2
TGTGCCAGCAGCCATTGGACTAGCGGCAATGAGCAGTTCTTC
CASSHWTSGNEQFF
>TRBJ2-1|TRBV6-6|.|TRBD2
TGTGCCAGCAGTTACGCGGGAGGGGATGAGCAGTTCTTC
CASSYAGGDEQFF
>TRBJ2-3|TRBV6-5|.|TRBD2
TGTGCCAGCAGCCAACTAGCGGCCACGACAGATACGCAGTATTTT
CASSQLAATTDTQYF
>TRBJ2-7|TRBV18|.|TRBD1
TGTGCCAGCTCCGACAGGGTTAGCTCCTACGAGCAGTACTTC
CASSDRVSSYEQYF
>TRBJ2-7|TRBV19|once|.
TGTGCCAGTAGTGCGGCAAACCACCCCTTCTACGAGCAGTACTTC
CASSAANHPFYEQYF
>TRBJ2-7|TRBV7-9|.|.
TGTGCCAGCAGCTCCCCCGGGCGGGACTACGAGCAGTACTTC
CASSSPGRDYEQYF
>TRBJ1-2|TRBV14|.|.
TGTGCCAGCAGCCAATACAACGGGAACTATGGCTACACCTTC
CASSQYNGNYGYTF
>TRBJ2-1|TRBV28|.|TRBD2
TGTGCCAGCAGTTTAAGCGGGAGAATGAATGAGCAGTTCTTC
CASSLSGRMNEQFF
>TRBJ2-7|TRBV5-4|.|TRBD1
TGTGCCAGCAGCTTGGTAGGGGGCGACGAGCAGTACTTC
CASSLVGGDEQYF
>TRBJ1-5|TRBV6-1|few|.
TGTGCCAGCAGTGGGGCAGGCATGTATAGCAATCAGCCCCAGCATTTT
CASSGAGMYSNQPQHF
>TRBJ2-2|TRBV7-6|.|TRBD1
TGTGCCAGCAGCTACGGACAGGGACGCGACACCGGGGAGCTGTTTTTT
CASSYGQGRDTGELFF
>TRBJ2-1|TRBV11-2|.|.
TGTGCCAGCAGCTTATCCGGGGGGCTGCGTGAGCAGTTCTTC
CASSLSGGLREQFF
>TRBJ2-1|TRBV7-9|.|TRBD1
TGTGCCAGCAGCTTGGCCGGGACAGGGGTGTACAATGAGCAGTTCTTC
CASSLAGTGVYNEQFF
>TRBJ1-2|TRBV6-5|.|TRBD1
TGTGCCAGCAGTTACAGGGGGCTGTACTATGGCTACACCTTC
CASSYRGLYYGYTF
>TRBJ2-4|TRBV28|.|TRBD2
TGTGCCAGCAGTTCGCAGATAGCGGGGTGGGACAAAAACATTCAGTACTTC
CASSSQIAGWDKNIQYF
>TRBJ2-5|TRBV7-7|.|.
TGTGCCAGCAGCGAATCTCTGAGTCCCCAAGAGACCCAGTACTTC
CASSESLSPQETQYF
>TRBJ2-7|TRBV7-9|.|.
TGTGCCAGCAGCTCCTCAGGATTATACGAGCAGTACTTC
CASSSSGLYEQYF
>TRBJ2-7|TRBV30|.|.
TGTGCCTGGAGTGGAGCCTACGAGCAGTACTTC
CAWSGAYEQYF
>TRBJ1-6|TRBV4-1|.|TRBD1
TGCGCCAGCAGCCAACACACAGGACAGGGGAACTCACCCCTCCACTTT
CASSQHTGQGNSPLHF
>TRBJ2-2|TRBV9|.|.
TGTGCCAGCAGCCCGGAACCGGGACTCCATTACACCGGGGAGCTGTTTTTT
CASSPEPGLHYTGELFF
>TRBJ1-1|TRBV7-2|few|.
TGTGCCAGCAGCTTAAAATCGGTGAACACTGAAGCTTTCTTT
CASSLKSVNTEAFF